The rows below give T cell receptor beta chains drawn from one sample of a study of lung T cells in sarcoidosis with Löfgren's syndrome. TCRdb re-analysed the reads in MiXCR, keeping a single row per CDR3 protein. The sample has some 65,000 distinct CDR3 sequences; about 20% are singletons. The sample taken for sequencing was CD4+ T cells from PBMCs. The receptors originated from a human donor with sarcoidosis (Löfgren's syndrome or another form), or a control subject (not recorded which). CDR3s include the opening cysteine and the closing phenylalanine or tryptophan. Rows give clone size only sometimes, using once, few, many, or a class for an expanded clone.

V	J	size	CDR3
TRBV28	TRBJ1-1	many	CASSSPATAFF
TRBV7-6	TRBJ2-1	many	CASSPFSNEQFF
TRBV15	TRBJ2-1	many	CATSARGPGYEQFF
TRBV2	TRBJ2-3	few	CASSAQGPPGPDTQYF
TRBV2	TRBJ2-3	many	CASTPQGHPTDTQYF
TRBV11-2	TRBJ1-5	many	CASSLDLYNQPQHF
TRBV6-4	TRBJ1-1	NA	CASSLRLDTEAFF
TRBV24-1	TRBJ2-3	few	CAASDSRGGTTDTQYF
TRBV28	TRBJ1-3	medium-sized	CASSFAEGHGNTIYF
TRBV20-1	TRBJ1-5	NA	CSAFDRVGQPQHF
TRBV28	TRBJ2-5	many	CASSLSLPGTGKETQYF
TRBV7-2	TRBJ1-3	NA	CASSLRQGRNTIYF
TRBV20-1	TRBJ1-2	many	CSAPTTGLYGYTF
TRBV5-1	TRBJ2-3	NA	CASSFGLAGRLTDTQYF
TRBV7-9	TRBJ1-1	few	CASSSVLSGGRGDTEAFF
TRBV20-1	TRBJ2-3	many	CSARSGTGADTQYF
TRBV20-1	TRBJ2-5	many	CSTSSGEQETQYF
TRBV7-3	TRBJ2-5	few	CASSLWGQETQYF
TRBV12-3/TRBV12-4	TRBJ2-3	many	CASSASPLAGVPDTQYF
TRBV12-3/TRBV12-4	TRBJ1-2	few	CASSFNRAGYGYTF
TRBV12-3/TRBV12-4	TRBJ2-4	NA	CASSFPRRILAKNIQYF
TRBV4-1	TRBJ2-1	many	CASSPGTGLVQRSYNEQFF
TRBV2	TRBJ2-3	many	CAQQRTSDTDTQYF
TRBV7-2	TRBJ2-3	many	CASSTTGVTDTQYF
TRBV18	TRBJ2-1	NA	CASSPPGGANNEQFF
TRBV11-2	TRBJ1-5	NA	CASSIGTVSNQPQHF
TRBV7-3	TRBJ2-1	many	CASSPRLHSYNEQFF
TRBV30	TRBJ2-5	NA	CAWSVRGGIQETQYF
TRBV29-1	TRBJ2-3	few	CSVDQGSDTQYF
TRBV18	TRBJ1-1	NA	CASSPKRGWSTEAFF
TRBV12-3/TRBV12-4	TRBJ2-7	few	CASSENLEQYF
TRBV10-3	TRBJ2-1	NA	CAISRTSGTYNEQFF
TRBV5-1	TRBJ2-1	NA	CASSLPAANNEQFF
TRBV11-2	TRBJ1-5	few	CASSLDYQGHQPQHF
TRBV27	TRBJ1-6	many	CASSTHRGSPLHF
TRBV28	TRBJ2-2	many	CASSTAFRAGTGELFF
TRBV27	TRBJ2-6	many	CASLSLGSGANVLTF
TRBV18	TRBJ2-1	NA	CASSRELAGGNNEQFF
TRBV7-3	TRBJ2-5	few	CASSWGSAGETQYF
TRBV20-1	TRBJ2-5	many	CSASEEETQYF
TRBV12-3/TRBV12-4	TRBJ1-6	NA	CASKLTWRSSPLRF
TRBV19	TRBJ1-1	many	CASSSGTGLYTEAFF
TRBV20-1	TRBJ2-5	many	CSASTGPVATQYF
TRBV6-1	TRBJ2-2	many	CASSKLRENTGELFF
TRBV27	TRBJ2-2	medium-sized	CASSTSGRNTGELFF
TRBV15	TRBJ1-2	many	CATSRDLDILYGYTF
TRBV14	TRBJ1-1	NA	CASSRGLNTEAFF
TRBV18	TRBJ1-2	NA	CASSPPAGAGYTF
TRBV7-2	TRBJ2-1	NA	CASSLVGSGFDSYNEQFF
TRBV6-1	TRBJ1-1	many	CASSPDRGNTEAFF
TRBV15	TRBJ1-1	many	CATSRDGRRNTEAFF
TRBV2	TRBJ2-2	NA	CASRGTPASLNTGELFF
TRBV5-6	TRBJ1-5	NA	CASSRTGGSGNQPQHF
TRBV30	TRBJ2-1	NA	CAWSVENEQFF
TRBV29-1	TRBJ2-3	few	CSVGTDSTSTDTQYF
TRBV20-1	TRBJ2-1	many	CSARRMGGGNYNEQFF
TRBV2	TRBJ2-1	many	CASSEDSVAEQFF
TRBV27	TRBJ2-3	many	CASSHPGTGGTDTQYF